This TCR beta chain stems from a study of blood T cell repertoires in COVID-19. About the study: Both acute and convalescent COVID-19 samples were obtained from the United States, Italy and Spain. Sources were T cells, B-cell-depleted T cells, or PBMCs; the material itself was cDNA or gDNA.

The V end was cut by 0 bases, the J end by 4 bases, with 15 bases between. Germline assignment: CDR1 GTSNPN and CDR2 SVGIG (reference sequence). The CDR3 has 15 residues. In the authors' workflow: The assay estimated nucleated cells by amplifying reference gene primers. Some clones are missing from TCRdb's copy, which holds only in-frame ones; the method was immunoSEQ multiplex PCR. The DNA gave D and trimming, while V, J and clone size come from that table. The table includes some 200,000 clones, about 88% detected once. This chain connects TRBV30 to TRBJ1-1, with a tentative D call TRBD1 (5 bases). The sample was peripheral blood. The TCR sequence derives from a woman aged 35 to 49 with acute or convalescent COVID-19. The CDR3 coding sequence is TGTGCCTGGAGTGTACCGGGCGGGGGGACCACTGAAGCTTTCTTT. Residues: CAWSVPGGGTTEAFF.